The clone carrying this T cell receptor beta chain was counted between two and nine times. As yet, its antigen is unknown. This sample stems from a study of vaccination and CD4 T cells after COVID-19. General study findings and limits: Among reactive clones from convalescent patients, a median 86.3% appeared only post-vaccination.

As for treatment: roughly 11-day PBMC culture with coronavirus spike peptide pools or control peptides (ViraFEST assay). These CD4+ T cells came from an unexposed donor, sampled before the COVID-19 pandemic (2011-2018). SARS-CoV-2 S/N and four cold-coronavirus spikes were used to probe unexposed-donor CD4+ T cells, cells permitting. Germline CDR1 is ENHRY and CDR2 is SYGVKD. There are 16 residues in the CDR3. Trimming removed 0 bases at V and 1 base at J, with 12 bases between. The assay that was used to sequence DNA from cultured CD4+ T cells was the Oncomine TCR Beta short-read assay. DNA came from CD4+ T cells after culture. TCRdb recomputed calls from the PCR reads with MiXCR, one row per CDR3 protein. The sample consists of about 10,000 distinct CDR3 sequences, about 28% of them appearing once.

Sequencing input: CD4+ T cells from blood, cultured in vitro. This rearrangement joins TRBV10-3 to TRBJ1-2; D uncertain. The clonotype originates from a human donor in good health. CDR3 sequence reads: CAISESSGWVNYGYTF. In DNA form, the CDR3 reads TGTGCCATCAGTGAGTCCAGCGGGTGGGTTAACTATGGCTACACCTTC.